The rows below give T cell receptor beta chains drawn from one sample of a study of early stage breast cancer tumors. The assay was immunoSEQ multiplex PCR, and TCRdb's table has in-frame clones only and misses some. The profile shows some 47,000 clones, 65% to 90% of them singletons. The material sequenced was blood. The source of these receptors is a person aged 45 to 59 with breast cancer. CDR3s leave out the opening cysteine and the closing phenylalanine or tryptophan.

j_call v_call cdr3_aa
TRBJ2-7 TRBV13 ASTLRKTYEQY
TRBJ2-3 TRBV9 ASMPKIKREFVDTQY
TRBJ2-5 TRBV7-7 ASSAAFRETQY
TRBJ2-1 TRBV4-3 ASSQFGTSGNNEQF
TRBJ2-5 TRBV19 ASSPRTGGVTQY
TRBJ2-3 TRBV5-1 ASSGSGVAQY
TRBJ2-1 TRBV7-2 ASSLLAGEQF
TRBJ1-4 TRBV5-1 ASSLVAGTNEKLF
TRBJ2-1 TRBV5-1 ASSAGTDPNEQF
TRBJ2-3 TRBV4-3 ASSQTHGRSTDTQY
TRBJ2-3 TRBV19 ASSTSGGADTQY
TRBJ1-4 TRBV5-1 ASSSGGVGEKLF
TRBJ2-3 TRBV7-2 ASRPEADTQY
TRBJ1-6 TRBV10-1 ASSESTARDSPLH
TRBJ2-1 TRBV7-9 ASSWSLGGNNEQF
TRBJ1-2 TRBV21-1 ASSKDEGNYGYT
TRBJ1-2 TRBV30 AWSGDNYGYT
TRBJ2-1 TRBV7-3 ASSPLSPGGSVNEQF
TRBJ1-6 TRBV9 ASSVAPGGQGAHSPLH
TRBJ2-7 TRBV19 ASSPQGLGSYEQY
TRBJ2-7 TRBV5-1 ASSSPGTANEQY
TRBJ2-5 TRBV28 ASSLYETQY
TRBJ2-5 TRBV6-5 ASSWRERVTQY
TRBJ2-1 TRBV13 ASSLGTSSEQF
TRBJ2-2 TRBV19 ASSIPAGTGELF
TRBJ2-5 TRBV2 ASSGGGGAGRETQY
TRBJ2-1 TRBV5-4 ASSLKIARGNEQF
TRBJ2-5 TRBV9 ASSVEGETQY
TRBJ2-5 TRBV5-1 ASSLAVRTGSGETQY
TRBJ2-7 TRBV9 ASSPGYSGGYEQY
TRBJ2-1 TRBV10-1 ASSQGTTYNEQF
TRBJ1-5 TRBV29-1 SVAKGTGNQPQH
TRBJ1-2 TRBV28 ASSGAGGGNYGYT
TRBJ2-1 TRBV27 ASSLFGTGMGHYNEQF